These 31 T cell receptor beta chains came from one sample sequenced in a study of T cell repertoires in cytomegalovirus infection. MiXCR, applied by TCRdb to the reads, yields one record per CDR3 protein. The sample lists about 76,000 distinct CDR3 sequences; more than 3.5% were seen once. The sequencing sample was made of PBMCs. These receptors came from a human donor in good health (CMV status not recorded). Some clones in this sample may be carry-over from other donors' samples.

This clonotype was recorded at least ten times. The CDR3 sequence: CASSSRGGPSNQPQHF. The CDR3 bases are TGTGCCAGCAGCTCCCGTGGAGGACCAAGCAATCAGCCCCAGCATTTT. V gene TRBV7-2 combines with J gene TRBJ1-5, with D hard to call. Between the trimmed V and J ends, which lost 4 bases and 1 base, there was a span of 14 bases. CDR1 and CDR2 (germline): SGHTA, FQGNSA. This CDR3 has 16 amino acids.

This clonotype was observed at least ten times. The J gene is TRBJ1-1, the V gene TRBV7-8, with D possibly TRBD1 on 6 matching bases. CDR3 size: 15 residues. CDR1 is SGHVS and CDR2 is FQNEAQ in the germline V gene. V was shortened by 5 bases and J by 3 bases, with 16 bases between the two germline ends. The CDR3 DNA reads TGTGCCAGCAGCCCCCGGGGGCGAGTCGACACTGAAGCTTTCTTT. It is translated as CASSPRGRVDTEAFF.

The chain employs TRBV6-6 and TRBJ1-2; D call uncertain. The CDR3 extends over 13 amino acids. Germline CDR1 MNHNY, CDR2 SVGAGI (reference sequence). The germline V and J ends were trimmed by 4 bases and 4 bases, with 10 bases remaining between them. Here the CDR3 reads CASSSASLYGYTF. The CDR3 nucleotides read TGTGCCAGCAGTTCGGCCAGCCTCTATGGCTACACCTTC.

This clonotype was recorded at least ten times. A read error may account for a junction end that differs from germline. The J gene is TRBJ2-2, the V gene TRBV7-6, with TRBD1 matching over 8 bases. The CDR3 consists of 15 residues. Germline CDR1 reads SGHVS; CDR2 reads FNYEAQ. The CDR3 DNA sequence: TGTGCTAGCAGCTTAGGGACAGGGAACACCGGGGAGCTGTTTTTT. This encodes CASSLGTGNTGELFF.

The sample holds many counts of this clonotype. V usage is TRBV6-2 or TRBV6-3 and J usage is TRBJ2-2; D gene unclear. This CDR3 comprises 15 residues. Trimming removed 2 bases at V and 0 bases at J, with 7 bases between. Germline lookup yields CDR1 MNHEY and CDR2 SVGEGT. The CDR3 loop reads CASSYTPSNTGELFF. As DNA, the CDR3 is TGTGCCAGCAGTTACACCCCTTCGAACACCGGGGAGCTGTTTTTT.

This clonotype showed up many times. The chain links TRBV6-2 or TRBV6-3 to TRBJ1-1; D unresolved. V was cut by 4 bases and J by 7 bases, with 7 bases left in between. The CDR3 is made up of 11 amino acids. Germline V CDR1 and CDR2: MNHEY, SVGEGT. The CDR3 coding sequence is TGTGCCAGCAGTTTCGAATTTGAAGCTTTCTTT. It codes for CASSFEFEAFF.

This chain uses TRBV7-2 with TRBJ1-2; 7 bases align to TRBD1. V shed 3 bases, J shed 0 bases, and the junction held 1 base outside the gene matches. Germline-derived CDR1 and CDR2 are SGHTA and FQGNSA. The CDR3 runs to 14 residues. The CDR3 sequence: CASSFQGANYGYTF. In nucleotides, the CDR3 is TGTGCCAGCAGCTTTCAGGGGGCTAACTATGGCTACACCTTC.

At least ten counts were recorded for this clonotype. The J gene is TRBJ1-1, the V gene TRBV19, with a possible D match to TRBD1 (5 bases). Trimming cost V 7 bases and J 1 base, with 16 bases left between them. The CDR3 contains 15 residues. Per germline, CDR1 LNHDA and CDR2 SQIVND (reference sequence). CDR3 bases: TGTGCCAGTACCCTAGTGGGAGGGGCGAACACTGAAGCTTTCTTT. It translates to CASTLVGGANTEAFF.

This clonotype has at least ten counts. The V gene is TRBV20-1, the J gene TRBJ2-7; 9 bases are a match to TRBD1. V shed 4 bases, J shed 3 bases, and the junction held 10 bases outside the gene matches. Germline CDR1 is DFQATT and CDR2 is SNEGSKA (reference sequence). The CDR3 loop spans 15 amino acids. CDR3 in DNA: TGCAGTGCTATTACGGGGACAGGGACTGGCTACGAGCAGTACTTC. Translating it yields CSAITGTGTGYEQYF.

This clonotype was observed at least ten times. The rearrangement joins TRBV7-9 to TRBJ1-1; 7 bases line up with TRBD1. V lost 7 bases and J lost 0; bases outside the gene matches: 5. Germline V lookup: CDR1 SEHNR, CDR2 FQNEAQ (reference sequence). This CDR3 region has 14 residues. The CDR3 is CASTRQGMNTEAFF. In nucleotides, the CDR3 is TGTGCCAGCACCAGACAGGGCATGAACACTGAAGCTTTCTTT.

At least ten counts were recorded for this clonotype. V gene TRBV10-3 combines with J gene TRBJ1-2; a weak D match, TRBD1 (6 bases). Trimming shortened V by 6 bases and J by 0 bases, and 8 bases separated the two germline ends. From germline, CDR1 is ENHRY and CDR2 SYGVKD. The CDR3 is 13 residues long. In DNA form, the CDR3 reads TGTGCCATCAGGGACAGAGCTAACTATGGCTACACCTTC. Translated: CAIRDRANYGYTF.

Ten or more counts support this clonotype. V usage is TRBV7-6 and J usage is TRBJ2-6, with D possibly TRBD1 on 7 matching bases. This CDR3 is built from 16 residues. CDR1 and CDR2 from the germline V gene are SGHVS and FNYEAQ. The V and J ends lost 10 bases and 3 bases respectively, with 19 bases between them. CDR3 sequence (DNA): TGTGCCACCGGGGCAGGGGGACTCGGTGGGGCCAACGTCCTGACTTTC. Residues: CATGAGGLGGANVLTF.

This clonotype was seen repeatedly, ten times or more. This chain connects TRBV12-3 or TRBV12-4 to TRBJ2-1; 9 bases fit TRBD1. This CDR3 region has 15 residues. V shed 4 bases, J shed 3 bases, and the junction held 4 bases outside the gene matches. Written as DNA, the CDR3 is TGTGCCAGCAGTTCAACAGGGGGCTTCTACAATGAGCAGTTCTTC. Encoded protein: CASSSTGGFYNEQFF.

This clonotype was counted ten times or more. This rearrangement joins TRBV11-2 to TRBJ2-5, with TRBD1 identical over 8 bases. The V segment lost 2 bases and the J segment 2 bases; nucleotides outside the gene matches: 4. The CDR3 is 15 amino acids. Per the germline V gene, CDR1 is SGHAT and CDR2 is FQNNGV. CDR3 DNA sequence: TGTGCCAGCAGCTTACTCCACAGGGGGCAAGAGACCCAGTACTTC. It is translated as CASSLLHRGQETQYF.

This clonotype was found many times. V gene TRBV12-3 or TRBV12-4 combines with J gene TRBJ1-5; D uncertain. This CDR3 contains 17 residues. V was shortened by 3 bases and J by 1 base, with 16 bases between the two germline ends. The CDR3, as DNA: TGTGCCAGCAGTTTTCTGGTGGCAGAAACCAGCAATCAGCCCCAGCATTTT. This gives the protein CASSFLVAETSNQPQHF.

There are many counts of this clonotype. This chain uses TRBV12-3 or TRBV12-4 with TRBJ1-2; 8 bases match TRBD1. CDR3 length equals 14 residues. With V trimmed by 5 bases and J by 7 bases, 9 bases remained unmatched. The CDR3 DNA is TGTGCCAGCAGTCATACAGGGGGTCTCTCTGGCTACACCTTC. As protein: CASSHTGGLSGYTF.

This clonotype was picked up many times. This sequence joins TRBV6-4 and TRBJ2-1; 13 nucleotides match TRBD2. The CDR3 length is 14 residues. CDR1 and CDR2 from the germline V gene are MRHNA and SNTAGT. Unmatched junction bases numbered 1, after V lost 5 bases and J lost 6 bases. The CDR3 nucleotides read TGTGCCAGCAGTACTAGCGGGGGGGCCAATGAGCAGTTCTTC. Translated: CASSTSGGANEQFF.

This clonotype occurred many times. CDR3 in DNA: TGTGCCAGCAACTACGCACAGGGGGCGAACACCGGGGAGCTGTTTTTT. It specifies CASNYAQGANTGELFF. This chain connects TRBV12-3 or TRBV12-4 to TRBJ2-2; TRBD1 matches 8 bases. J was trimmed by 0 bases and V by 7 bases; bases with no gene match: 7. The length of the CDR3 is 16 residues.

This clonotype was seen ten or more times. The chain is built from TRBV7-6 and TRBJ2-7; D is uncertain. Germline V lookup: CDR1 SGHVS, CDR2 FNYEAQ. The CDR3 extends over 14 amino acids. V lost 1 base to trimming and J lost 6 bases, with 13 bases between them. The CDR3 coding sequence is TGTGCCAGCAGCTTAGTAGTGATGTCGGGCGAGCAGTACTTC. This encodes CASSLVVMSGEQYF.

This clonotype was observed many times. The genes are TRBV7-2 and TRBJ2-7; TRBD2 might be the D (5 bases). Trimming pared 3 bases from V and 1 base from J, leaving 10 bases between. The CDR3 totals 14 residues. Germline-derived CDR1 and CDR2 are SGHTA and FQGNSA. The CDR3 reads CASSFYGNSYEQYF. The CDR3 nucleotides are TGTGCCAGCAGCTTCTACGGGAATTCCTACGAGCAGTACTTC.

At least ten counts were recorded for this clonotype. The V and J genes are TRBV20-1 and TRBJ2-1; D might be TRBD2 (6 bases). The CDR3 extends over 17 amino acids. The V gene lost 3 bases and the J gene lost 0 bases, with 18 bases spanning the gap. Germline lookup yields CDR1 DFQATT and CDR2 SNEGSKA (reference sequence). CDR3 DNA sequence: TGCAGTGCTAGGGAAGTTTTTGGCGGGGTCTCCTACAATGAGCAGTTCTTC. Encoded protein: CSAREVFGGVSYNEQFF.

This clonotype has ten or more counts. The chain couples TRBV10-3 to TRBJ2-1; D is uncertain. In germline, CDR1 is ENHRY, CDR2 SYGVKD. V lost 4 bases and J 1 base, leaving 8 bases between the germline ends. The CDR3 spans 14 residues. The CDR3 spells CAISGSVSYNEQFF. The CDR3 region has the DNA TGTGCCATCAGTGGGTCGGTTTCCTACAATGAGCAGTTCTTC.

The sample holds many counts of this clonotype. The rearrangement uses TRBV4-3 and TRBJ2-1, with TRBD2 as a possible D gene (5 bases). V shed 0 bases and J shed 2 bases, with 17 bases lying between them. The CDR3 has 18 residues. CDR1 is LGHNA and CDR2 is YSLEER in the germline V gene. In DNA form, the CDR3 reads TGCGCCAGCAGCCAAGATTCCGGGGAGAGACGGGCCTACAATGAGCAGTTCTTC. Protein product: CASSQDSGERRAYNEQFF.

This clonotype was counted many times. The chain is built from TRBV6-1 and TRBJ1-1, with TRBD1 matching over 7 bases. With 7 bases clipped from V and 2 bases from J, the junction kept 13 bases outside the gene matches. Germline V gives CDR1 MNHNS, CDR2 SASEGT. The CDR3 has 16 residues. CDR3 region: CASTVRPGQVNTEAFF. DNA of the CDR3: TGTGCCAGCACTGTCAGACCTGGACAGGTAAACACTGAAGCTTTCTTT.

This clonotype was recorded at least ten times. J is TRBJ2-1 and V is TRBV6-2 or TRBV6-3; D ambiguous. From germline, CDR1 is MNHEY and CDR2 SVGEGT. This CDR3 is built from 14 residues. With 2 bases removed from V and 7 bases from J, the gap between germline ends came to 12 bases. The CDR3 loop reads CASSYPPGGNEQFF. CDR3 DNA sequence: TGTGCCAGCAGTTACCCGCCCGGTGGAAATGAGCAGTTCTTC.

This clonotype occurred many times. The chain is built from TRBV19 and TRBJ2-7; the match to TRBD2 covers 7 bases. In germline, CDR1 is LNHDA, CDR2 SQIVND (reference sequence). V shed 2 bases and J 0 bases; nucleotides not matched to a gene: 4. The CDR3 spans 15 residues. The CDR3 coding sequence is TGTGCCAGTAGTATACCAGGCGGGGGCTCCTACGAGCAGTACTTC. It translates to CASSIPGGGSYEQYF.

This clonotype was picked up many times. This chain joins TRBV6-2 or TRBV6-3 and TRBJ2-7, with no clear D. V lost 2 bases, J lost 3 bases, and 14 bases lay in between. Germline V gene sequence: CDR1 MNHEY, CDR2 SVGEGT. The CDR3 is 15 amino acids. The CDR3 here is CASSYGGSQIYEQYF. CDR3 nucleotide sequence: TGTGCCAGCAGTTACGGTGGCAGCCAAATCTACGAGCAGTACTTC.

This clonotype was found many times. The rearrangement uses TRBV27 and TRBJ2-7; D unresolved. The CDR3 consists of 12 residues. Trimming left V 5 bases short and J 2 bases short, with 7 bases between. Germline CDR1 reads MNHEY; CDR2 reads SMNVEV (reference sequence). The CDR3 DNA sequence: TGTGCCAGCAGTGGAAAGGCCTACGAGCAGTACTTC. Amino acid sequence: CASSGKAYEQYF.

Within the sample, this clonotype is medium-sized. This rearrangement joins TRBV7-2 to TRBJ2-1; 7 bases line up with TRBD2. The CDR3 loop spans 14 amino acids. The V gene's germline CDR1 is SGHTA and CDR2 FQGNSA. V shed 4 bases, J shed 5 bases, and the junction held 5 bases outside the gene matches. The CDR3 DNA is TGTGCCAGCAGCTCCAGCGGGACCAACAATGAGCAGTTCTTC. Its protein product is CASSSSGTNNEQFF.

In this sample, this clonotype turned up many times. The chain links TRBV6-5 to TRBJ1-5; TRBD1 matches 8 bases. The germline gives CDR1 MNHEY, CDR2 SVGAGI. The CDR3 consists of 12 residues. The V gene end was trimmed by 6 bases and the J gene end by 5 bases; junction bases not matched to a gene: 0. CDR3: CASRQGDQPQHF. The CDR3 DNA is TGTGCCAGCAGACAGGGGGATCAGCCCCAGCATTTT.

This clonotype was observed at least ten times. The chain combines TRBV4-2 with TRBJ2-3, with 9 nucleotides matching TRBD1. Germline V gives CDR1 LGHNA, CDR2 YNFKEQ. The length of the CDR3 is 15 residues. The V segment lost 1 base and the J segment 4 bases; nucleotides outside the gene matches: 3. CDR3 residues: CASSQGQGGADTQYF. In DNA, the CDR3 is TGTGCCAGCAGCCAAGGACAGGGGGGCGCAGATACGCAGTATTTT.